These 7 T cell receptor beta chains share one sample of origin, sequenced in a study of CD8 T cells in Susac syndrome. RNA totalling roughly 0.45 to 1 ug underwent reverse transcription with random hexamers. TCRdb processed the immunoSEQ multiplex PCR reads anew with MiXCR; each CDR3 protein has one entry. The repertoire holds about 200,000 distinct CDR3 sequences, roughly 96% seen once, with approximately 0.1% in the top ten. The material sequenced was CD4+ T cells from PBMCs. The receptors derive from a human donor in good health.

The genes are TRBV28 and TRBJ2-1; TRBD1 is a possible D gene (5 bases). The CDR3 consists of 15 residues. Trimming removed 8 bases at V and 7 bases at J, with 21 bases between. Germline values: CDR1 MDHEN, CDR2 SYDVKM. The CDR3 DNA follows: TGTGCCAGCTGGCCCTGGGGCCTGGAACGTAATGAGCAGTTCTTC. This sequence encodes CASWPWGLERNEQFF.

The chain recombines TRBV6-6 with TRBJ1-2; possible D gene TRBD1, 6 bases. V lost 4 bases and J 8 bases, leaving 14 bases between the germline ends. Germline V gene data show CDR1 as MNHNY and CDR2 as SVGAGI (reference sequence). CDR3 size: 13 residues. The CDR3 bases are TGTGCCAGCAGTTCACAGGGTCTTCAGGGCTACACCTTC. Encoded protein: CASSSQGLQGYTF.

The chain has TRBV29-1 and TRBJ1-4; the D is unclear. CDR3 length equals 13 residues. V lost 6 bases and J lost 7, with 15 bases in between. Germline CDR1 reads SQVTM; CDR2 reads ANQGSEA. CDR3 amino acids: CSVDDQGGEKLFF. In DNA, the CDR3 is TGCAGCGTCGACGACCAAGGAGGTGAAAAACTGTTTTTT.

This clonotype was seen once. The rearrangement links TRBV19 to TRBJ1-5; no definite D call. Trimming stripped 4 bases from V and 5 bases from J, with 12 bases between. This CDR3 comprises 14 residues. Germline V gene data show CDR1 as LNHDA and CDR2 as SQIVND (reference sequence). CDR3 in amino acids: CASSNQGRYQPQHF. CDR3 bases: TGTGCCAGTAGTAACCAAGGCCGATATCAGCCCCAGCATTTT.

The genes are TRBV7-9 and TRBJ2-1, with D possibly called TRBD1 or TRBD2 (5 bases each). This CDR3 spans 15 amino acids. In germline, CDR1 is SEHNR, CDR2 FQNEAQ (reference sequence). V lost 7 bases and J lost 2, with 15 bases in between. CDR3 loop: CASTPSGSPYNEQFF. The CDR3, as DNA: TGTGCCAGCACCCCTTCAGGGAGTCCCTACAATGAGCAGTTCTTC.

A few counts support this clonotype. The chain uses TRBV29-1 and TRBJ1-1; D unresolved. CDR1 and CDR2 (germline): SQVTM, ANQGSEA. This CDR3 region has 11 residues. The V end was cut by 3 bases, the J end by 1 base, with 3 bases between. CDR3 region: CSVEGNTEAFF. Here the CDR3 DNA reads TGCAGCGTTGAGGGGAACACTGAAGCTTTCTTT. The variable domain in full, completed from reference TRBV29-1 and TRBJ1-1, reads SAVISQKPSRDICQRGTSLTIQCQVDSQVTMMFWYRQQPGQSLTLIATANQGSEATYESGFVIDKFPISRPNLTFSTLTVSNMSPEDSSIYLCSVEGNTEAFFGQGTRLTVV.

The chain carries TRBV24-1 and TRBJ2-1; the match to TRBD2 covers 8 bases. This CDR3 comprises 14 residues. Germline V gene data show CDR1 as KGHDR and CDR2 as SFDVKD. Trimming removed 3 bases from V and 6 bases from J; junction bases left unmatched: 3. CDR3 in amino acids: CATSDPGLGNEQFF. CDR3 nucleotide sequence: TGTGCCACCAGTGATCCGGGACTAGGCAATGAGCAGTTCTTC.